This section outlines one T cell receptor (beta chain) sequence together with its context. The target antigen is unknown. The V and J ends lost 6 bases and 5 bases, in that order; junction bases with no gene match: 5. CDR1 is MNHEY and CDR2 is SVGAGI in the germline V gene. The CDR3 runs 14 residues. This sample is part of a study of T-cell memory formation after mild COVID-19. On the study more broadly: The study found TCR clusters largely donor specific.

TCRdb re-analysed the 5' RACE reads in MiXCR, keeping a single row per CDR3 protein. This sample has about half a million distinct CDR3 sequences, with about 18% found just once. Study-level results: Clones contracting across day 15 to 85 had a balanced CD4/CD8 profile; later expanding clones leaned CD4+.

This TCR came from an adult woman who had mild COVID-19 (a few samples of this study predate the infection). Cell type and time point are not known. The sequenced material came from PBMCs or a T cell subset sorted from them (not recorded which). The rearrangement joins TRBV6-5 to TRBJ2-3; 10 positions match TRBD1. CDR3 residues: CASSLTGGKDTQYF. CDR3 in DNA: TGTGCCAGCAGCCTGACAGGGGGCAAAGATACGCAGTATTTT.